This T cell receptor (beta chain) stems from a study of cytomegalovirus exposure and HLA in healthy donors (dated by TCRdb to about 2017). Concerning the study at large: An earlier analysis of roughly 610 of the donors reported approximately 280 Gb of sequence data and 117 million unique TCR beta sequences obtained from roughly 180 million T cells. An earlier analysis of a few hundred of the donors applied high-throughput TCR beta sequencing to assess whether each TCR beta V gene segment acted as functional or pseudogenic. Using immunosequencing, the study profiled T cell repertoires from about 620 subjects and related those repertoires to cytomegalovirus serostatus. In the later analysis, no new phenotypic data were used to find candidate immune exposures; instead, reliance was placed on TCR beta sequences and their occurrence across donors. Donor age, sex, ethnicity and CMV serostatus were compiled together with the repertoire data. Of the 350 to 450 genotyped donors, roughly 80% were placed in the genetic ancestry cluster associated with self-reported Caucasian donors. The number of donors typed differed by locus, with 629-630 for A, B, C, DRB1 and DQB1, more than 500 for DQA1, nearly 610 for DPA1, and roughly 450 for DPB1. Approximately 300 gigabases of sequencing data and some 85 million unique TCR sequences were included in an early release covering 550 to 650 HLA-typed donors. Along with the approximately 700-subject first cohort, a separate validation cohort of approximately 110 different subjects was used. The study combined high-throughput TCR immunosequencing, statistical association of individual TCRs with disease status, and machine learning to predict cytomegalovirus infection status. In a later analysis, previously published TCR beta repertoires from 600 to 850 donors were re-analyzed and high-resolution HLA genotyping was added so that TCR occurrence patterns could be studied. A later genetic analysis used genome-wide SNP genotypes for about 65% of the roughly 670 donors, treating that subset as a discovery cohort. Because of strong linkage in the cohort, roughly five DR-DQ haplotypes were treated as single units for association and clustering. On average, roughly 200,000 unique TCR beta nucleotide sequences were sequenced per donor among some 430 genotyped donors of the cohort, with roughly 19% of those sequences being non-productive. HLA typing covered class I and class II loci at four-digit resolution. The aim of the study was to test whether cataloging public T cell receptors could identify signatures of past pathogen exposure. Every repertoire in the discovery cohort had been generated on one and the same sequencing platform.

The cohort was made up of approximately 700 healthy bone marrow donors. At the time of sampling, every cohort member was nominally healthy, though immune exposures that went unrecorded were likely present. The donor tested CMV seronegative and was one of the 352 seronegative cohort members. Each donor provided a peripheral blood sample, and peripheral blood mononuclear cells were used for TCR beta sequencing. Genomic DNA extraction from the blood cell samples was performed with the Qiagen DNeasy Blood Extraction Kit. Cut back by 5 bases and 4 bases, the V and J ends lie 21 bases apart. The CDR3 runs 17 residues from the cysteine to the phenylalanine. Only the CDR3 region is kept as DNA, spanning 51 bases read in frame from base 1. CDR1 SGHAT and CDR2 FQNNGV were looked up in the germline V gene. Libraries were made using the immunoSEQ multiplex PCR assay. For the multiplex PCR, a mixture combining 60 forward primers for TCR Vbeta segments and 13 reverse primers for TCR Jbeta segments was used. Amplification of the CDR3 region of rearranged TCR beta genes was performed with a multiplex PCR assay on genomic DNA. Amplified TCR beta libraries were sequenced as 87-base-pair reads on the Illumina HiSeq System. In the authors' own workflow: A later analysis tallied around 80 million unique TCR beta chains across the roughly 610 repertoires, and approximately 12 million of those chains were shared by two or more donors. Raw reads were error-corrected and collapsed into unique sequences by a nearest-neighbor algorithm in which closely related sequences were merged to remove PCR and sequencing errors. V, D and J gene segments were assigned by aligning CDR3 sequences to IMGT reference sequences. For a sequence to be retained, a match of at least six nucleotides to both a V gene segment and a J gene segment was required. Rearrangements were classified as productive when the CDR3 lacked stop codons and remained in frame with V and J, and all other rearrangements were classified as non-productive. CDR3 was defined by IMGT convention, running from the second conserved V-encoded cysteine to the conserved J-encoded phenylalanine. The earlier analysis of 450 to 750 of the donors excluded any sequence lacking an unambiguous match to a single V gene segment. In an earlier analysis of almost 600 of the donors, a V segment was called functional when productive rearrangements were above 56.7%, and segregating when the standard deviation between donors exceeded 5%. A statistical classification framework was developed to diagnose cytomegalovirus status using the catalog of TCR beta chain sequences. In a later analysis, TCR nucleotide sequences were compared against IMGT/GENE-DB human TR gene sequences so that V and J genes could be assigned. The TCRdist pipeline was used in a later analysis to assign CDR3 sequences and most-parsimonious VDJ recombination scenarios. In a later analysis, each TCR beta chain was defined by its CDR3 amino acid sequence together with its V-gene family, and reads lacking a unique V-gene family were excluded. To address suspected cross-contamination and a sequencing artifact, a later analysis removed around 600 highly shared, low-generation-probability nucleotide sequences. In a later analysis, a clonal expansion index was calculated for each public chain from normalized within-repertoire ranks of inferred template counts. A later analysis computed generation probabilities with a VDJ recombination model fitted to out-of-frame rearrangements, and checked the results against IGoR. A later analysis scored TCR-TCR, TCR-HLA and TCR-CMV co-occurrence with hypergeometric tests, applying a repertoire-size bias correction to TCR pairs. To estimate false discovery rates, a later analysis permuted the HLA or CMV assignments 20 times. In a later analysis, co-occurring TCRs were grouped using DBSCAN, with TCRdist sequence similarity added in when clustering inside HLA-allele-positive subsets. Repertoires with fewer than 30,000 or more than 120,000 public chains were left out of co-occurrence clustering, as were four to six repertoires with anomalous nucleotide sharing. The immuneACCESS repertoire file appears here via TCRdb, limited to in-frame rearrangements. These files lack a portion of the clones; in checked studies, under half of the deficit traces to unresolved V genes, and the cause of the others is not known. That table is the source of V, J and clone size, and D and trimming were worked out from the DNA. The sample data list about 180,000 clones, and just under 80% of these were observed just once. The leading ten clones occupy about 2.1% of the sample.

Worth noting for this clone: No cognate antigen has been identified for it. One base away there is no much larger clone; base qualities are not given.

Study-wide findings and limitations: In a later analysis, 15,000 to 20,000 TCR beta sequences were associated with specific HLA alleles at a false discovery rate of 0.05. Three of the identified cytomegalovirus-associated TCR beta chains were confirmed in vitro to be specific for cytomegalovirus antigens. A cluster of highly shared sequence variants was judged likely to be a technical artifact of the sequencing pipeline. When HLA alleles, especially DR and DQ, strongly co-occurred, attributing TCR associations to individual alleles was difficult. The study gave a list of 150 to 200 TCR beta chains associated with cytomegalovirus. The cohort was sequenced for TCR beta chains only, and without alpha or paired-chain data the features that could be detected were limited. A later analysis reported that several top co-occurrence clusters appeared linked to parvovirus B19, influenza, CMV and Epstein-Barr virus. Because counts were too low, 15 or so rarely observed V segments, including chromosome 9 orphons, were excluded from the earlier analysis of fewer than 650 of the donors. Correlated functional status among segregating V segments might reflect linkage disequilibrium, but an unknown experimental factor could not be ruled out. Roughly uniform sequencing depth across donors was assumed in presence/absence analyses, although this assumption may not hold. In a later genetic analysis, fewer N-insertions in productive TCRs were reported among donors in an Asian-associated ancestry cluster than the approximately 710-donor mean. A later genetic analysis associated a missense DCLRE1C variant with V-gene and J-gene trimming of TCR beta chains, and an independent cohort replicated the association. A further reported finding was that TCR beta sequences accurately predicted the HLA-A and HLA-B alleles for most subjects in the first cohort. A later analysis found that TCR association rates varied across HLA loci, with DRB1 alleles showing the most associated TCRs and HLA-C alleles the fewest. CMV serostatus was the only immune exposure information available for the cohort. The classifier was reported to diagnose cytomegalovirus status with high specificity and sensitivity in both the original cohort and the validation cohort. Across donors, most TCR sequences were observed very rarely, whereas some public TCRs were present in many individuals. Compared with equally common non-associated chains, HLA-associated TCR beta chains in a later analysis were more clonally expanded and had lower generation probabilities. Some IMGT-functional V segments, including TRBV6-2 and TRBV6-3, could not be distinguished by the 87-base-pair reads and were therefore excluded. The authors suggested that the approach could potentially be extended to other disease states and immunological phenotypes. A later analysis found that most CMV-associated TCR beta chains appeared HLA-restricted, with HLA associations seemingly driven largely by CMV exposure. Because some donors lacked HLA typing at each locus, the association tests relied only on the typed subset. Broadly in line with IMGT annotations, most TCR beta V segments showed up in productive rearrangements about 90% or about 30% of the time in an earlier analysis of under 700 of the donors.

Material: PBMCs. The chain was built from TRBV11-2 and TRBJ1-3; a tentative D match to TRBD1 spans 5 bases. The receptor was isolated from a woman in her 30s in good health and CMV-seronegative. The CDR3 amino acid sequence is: CASSRGLELMRGNTIYF. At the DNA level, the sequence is TGTGCCAGCAGCCGGGGACTGGAGCTAATGAGGGGAAACACCATATATTTT.